Below, 19 T cell receptor beta chains from the same sample are listed, as sequenced in a study of blood T cells in healthy people across ages (dated by TCRdb to the mid-2010s). Receptors were amplified or captured by 5' RACE. TCRdb records Illumina HiSeq 2500 as the sequencer. A second PCR of about 7 to 12 cycles was performed with a sample-barcoded 5' primer and a J-beta primer mix. TCRdb redid the processing of the public reads, applying fastp at Q25 and MiXCR, and retained in-frame beta chains. Rows with one shared CDR3 protein collapse into an entry with the most common genes and DNA. The sample table contains about 680,000 distinct CDR3 sequences; only one count was recorded for approximately 49% of them. Of the sample, 30% to 35% is held by the ten largest clones. The specimen sequenced was blood. The source is a woman aged 55-70 years in good health.

V and J are TRBV6-5 and TRBJ2-3; no clear D gene. The ends were cut back, 0 bases at V and 0 bases at J, with 13 bases in the middle. Germline V lookup: CDR1 MNHEY, CDR2 SVGAGI. CDR3 length: 17 amino acids. CDR3 in amino acids: CASSYSKLTISTDTQYF. CDR3 sequence (DNA): TGTGCCAGCAGTTACTCGAAACTAACTATTAGCACAGATACGCAGTATTTT.

This sequence joins TRBV7-2 and TRBJ2-7; possible D gene TRBD2, 5 bases. The CDR3 has 14 residues. Germline lookup yields CDR1 SGHTA and CDR2 FQGNSA. Trimming took off 3 bases at V and 2 bases at J, with 11 bases between the two ends. The CDR3 sequence is CASSLEGLTYEQYF. The DNA of the CDR3 is TGTGCCAGCAGCTTGGAAGGACTGACCTACGAGCAGTACTTC.

This clonotype was counted only a few times. V is TRBV9 and J is TRBJ2-3, with D perhaps assigned TRBD1 or TRBD2 (5 bases each). Germline V CDR1 and CDR2: SGDLS, YYNGEE. This CDR3 is built from 15 residues. V was trimmed by 2 bases and J by 2 bases, leaving 12 bases between them. Written as DNA, the CDR3 is TGTGCCAGCAGCGTTGGCGTGGGGGTCACAGATACGCAGTATTTT. Translation gives CASSVGVGVTDTQYF.

V gene TRBV10-3 combines with J gene TRBJ2-6; D ambiguous. CDR1 and CDR2 (germline): ENHRY, SYGVKD. The CDR3 covers 18 residues. V shed 4 bases and J shed 0 bases, with 16 bases lying between them. The CDR3 region has the DNA TGTGCCATCAGTGTTTCGGTAGGGATCGGCTCTGGGGCCAACGTCCTGACTTTC. It yields the protein CAISVSVGIGSGANVLTF.

This chain joins TRBV7-9 and TRBJ2-2; TRBD2 might be the D (5 bases). This CDR3 contains 13 residues. Germline CDR1 and CDR2: SEHNR and FQNEAQ (reference sequence). Trimming removed 5 bases from V and 7 bases from J, with 11 bases in between. CDR3 sequence reads: CASSPDRGGELFF. In nucleotides, the CDR3 is TGTGCCAGCAGCCCTGATCGGGGCGGGGAGCTGTTTTTT. The whole variable domain, filled in from reference TRBV7-9 and TRBJ2-2, reads DTGVSQNPRHKITKRGQNVTFRCDPISEHNRLYWYRQTLGQGPEFLTYFQNEAQLEKSRLLSDRFSAERPKGSFSTLEIQRTEQGDSAMYLCASSPDRGGELFFGEGSRLTVL.

The chain employs TRBV6-2 or TRBV6-3 and TRBJ2-1; no reliable D call. The V gene's germline CDR1 is MNHEY and CDR2 SVGEGT. The V end was cut by 6 bases, the J end by 4 bases, with 19 bases between. The CDR3 runs to 16 residues. In nucleotides, the CDR3 is TGTGCCAGCAGCCAAAGCGTAACCTTAGGGTACAATGAGCAGTTCTTC. Translating gives CASSQSVTLGYNEQFF.

The V gene is TRBV2, the J gene TRBJ1-1; TRBD1 might be the D (6 bases). The CDR3 has 14 amino acids. V dropped 7 bases and J dropped 0 bases, with 12 bases sitting between them. CDR1 and CDR2 (germline): SNHLY, FYNNEI. The CDR3 DNA sequence: TGTGCCAGCAATAGAGACAGGCTGAACACTGAAGCTTTCTTT. It is translated as CASNRDRLNTEAFF.

A remark on this clonotype: Mismatch with germline at one junction end may stem from a read error. Here the CDR3 reads CAGSLNGANVLTF. CDR3 sequence (DNA): TGTGCCGGCAGCTTAAATGGGGCCAACGTCCTGACTTTC. This chain connects TRBV7-3 to TRBJ2-6, with D unclear. Germline CDR1 SGHTA, CDR2 FQGTGA. CDR3 length equals 13 residues.

This clonotype was picked up a small number of times. This chain connects TRBV4-3 to TRBJ1-6; D unresolved. The V and J ends lost 0 bases and 2 bases respectively, with 5 bases between them. This CDR3 contains 15 residues. Germline CDR1 reads LGHNA; CDR2 reads YSLEER. The CDR3 loop is CASSQDEAYNSPLHF. CDR3 coding DNA: TGCGCCAGCAGCCAAGATGAGGCCTATAATTCACCCCTCCACTTT.

Only a few counts were recorded for this clonotype. This chain joins TRBV13 and TRBJ1-4, with 9 bases identical to TRBD1. The CDR3 is made up of 15 amino acids. Germline V gene sequence: CDR1 PRHDT, CDR2 FYEKMQ (reference sequence). With V trimmed by 5 bases and J by 8 bases, 9 bases remained unmatched. The CDR3 DNA reads TGTGCCAGCAGCCGAGCCGGGACAGGGTACGAAAAACTGTTTTTT. It codes for CASSRAGTGYEKLFF.

Many counts were recorded for this clonotype. The chain couples TRBV27 to TRBJ2-1; D remains unclear. The V gene lost 6 bases and the J gene lost 4 bases, with 7 bases spanning the gap. Germline values: CDR1 MNHEY, CDR2 SMNVEV (reference sequence). The CDR3 totals 12 residues. CDR3 nucleotides: TGTGCCAGCAGCTCCACTTACAATGAGCAGTTCTTC. Translating gives CASSSTYNEQFF.

This chain uses TRBV29-1 with TRBJ2-3; 14 nucleotides match TRBD2. With 6 bases clipped from V and 3 bases from J, the junction kept 14 bases outside the gene matches. CDR1 is SQVTM, CDR2 ANQGSEA, per germline. This CDR3 is built from 18 residues. The CDR3 bases are TGCAGCGTCCGGACCGGGACTAGCGGGAGTTTAGGTACAGATACGCAGTATTTT. Translation gives CSVRTGTSGSLGTDTQYF.

This clonotype was observed a few times. A much larger clone differs by one base, so this may be a read error. V is TRBV5-1 and J is TRBJ2-5; 7 nucleotides align to TRBD1. The CDR3 loop spans 15 amino acids. The V gene's germline CDR1 is SGHRS and CDR2 YFSETQ. V lost 3 bases and J lost 0; bases outside the gene matches: 5. The CDR3 DNA sequence: TGCGCCAGCAGCTGGCGCAGGGGGTACCAAGAGACCCAGTACTTC. It yields the protein CASSWRRGYQETQYF.

The chain links TRBV4-3 to TRBJ1-1; the D is unclear. V lost 6 bases, J lost 0 bases, and 14 bases lay in between. The germline V gene encodes CDR1 LGHNA and CDR2 YSLEER. The CDR3 has 15 residues. CDR3 protein: CASRPSHLMNTEAFF. In DNA, the CDR3 is TGCGCCAGCAGGCCCTCACACCTAATGAACACTGAAGCTTTCTTT.

The chain carries TRBV7-2 and TRBJ2-7, with unresolved D. CDR1 is SGHTA and CDR2 is FQGNSA in the germline V gene. The CDR3 totals 14 residues. Trimming stripped 1 base from V and 7 bases from J, with 14 bases between. CDR3 residues: CASSLGVGYNEQYF. The DNA of the CDR3 is TGTGCCAGCAGCTTAGGTGTGGGTTACAATGAGCAGTACTTC.

V gene TRBV20-1 combines with J gene TRBJ1-5; D gene uncertain. V dropped 4 bases and J dropped 2 bases, with 15 bases sitting between them. Germline lookup yields CDR1 DFQATT and CDR2 SNEGSKA (reference sequence). This CDR3 region has 15 residues. The CDR3 sequence: CSAKPPLAGNQPQHF. The CDR3, as DNA: TGCAGTGCTAAGCCCCCACTAGCGGGCAATCAGCCCCAGCATTTT.

The J gene is TRBJ2-1, the V gene TRBV5-1; 9 bases align to TRBD2. This CDR3 is 19 amino acids long. V lost 5 bases and J lost 0; bases outside the gene matches: 15. Germline V gives CDR1 SGHRS, CDR2 YFSETQ. For the CDR3, the DNA is TGCGCCAGCAGTTTTCCAACATCTAGCGGGATTAGCTCCTACAATGAGCAGTTCTTC. Translation gives CASSFPTSSGISSYNEQFF.

This clonotype was detected only a few times. The chain recombines TRBV2 with TRBJ2-3; TRBD1 is a possible D gene (6 bases). There are 15 residues in the CDR3. Germline-derived CDR1 and CDR2 are SNHLY and FYNNEI. V was clipped by 5 bases and J by 9 bases, with 21 bases between them. The CDR3 DNA reads as TGTGCCAGCAGTCTAAAAGGGGGTACACAGAAGACGCAGTATTTT. It encodes CASSLKGGTQKTQYF.

Only a few counts were recorded for this clonotype. This chain joins TRBV29-1 and TRBJ2-7, with D possibly matching TRBD2 (6 bases). The J call may not be correct, given that the DNA end is closer to TRBJ2-5. CDR3 size: 13 residues. Germline V CDR1 and CDR2: SQVTM, ANQGSEA. The CDR3 region has the DNA TGCAGCGTTGGGGGGGTTGGGAAAGAGACCCAGTACTTC. Its translation is CSVGGVGKETQYF.